This T cell receptor (beta chain) stems from a study of T cell responses to AZD1222 COVID-19 vaccine. Sequencing used immunoSEQ multiplex PCR; TCRdb keeps in-frame clones, though not all of them. The top ten hold 7.5% of the sample, which has about 97,000 clones, 80% to 90% seen once. CDR1 is MDHEN, CDR2 SYDVKM, per germline. This CDR3 region has 14 residues. Trimming removed 2 bases at V and 0 bases at J, with 4 bases between. General study findings and limits: Among spike-specific TCRs, nearly half reportedly target unmutated variant regions. CD4 TCRs linked to vaccination spanned spike, dominating at 160-218 and 743-854. Seropositive status at baseline applied to only 6 or 7 AZD1222 recipients. The study found Spike-specific TCR breadth and depth rose after two AZD1222 doses.

Concerning this clone: Its antigen is not known.

V usage is TRBV28 and J usage is TRBJ1-4; D call uncertain. Sample: peripheral blood, taken on day 0 of AZD1222 vaccination. This receptor was identified in an adult in good health. The CDR3 nucleotides are TGTGCCAGCAGTTTAGCATCAACTAATGAAAAACTGTTTTTT. Protein sequence: CASSLASTNEKLFF.